The 18 T cell receptor beta chains below were found in one sample sequenced in a study of T cell repertoires in cytomegalovirus infection (dated by TCRdb to between 2019 and 2020). Sequencing took place on an Illumina HiSeq 1500. TCRdb reprocessing: public reads trimmed at Q25 with fastp, clones called with MiXCR, in-frame beta chains kept. Rows matching on CDR3 protein sequence are summarized as one entry with the most common DNA and genes. The sample table holds 800,000 to 950,000 distinct CDR3 sequences, of which around a third were seen once. 9.5% to 15% of the sample is held by the ten biggest clonotypes. The antigens for these receptors are not known. According to the study, the label for this sample's treatment or condition signals: in vitro stimulation with specific CMV peptide epitopes to enrich CMV-specific T cells. The sample was cultured CD8+ T cells from PBMCs, taken from culture after CMV antigen stimulation. These TCRs come from a human donor in good health (CMV status not recorded). Some clones in this sample may be carry-over from other donors' samples.

This clonotype was seen a handful of times. V is TRBV19 and J is TRBJ1-5; a possible D gene is TRBD1 (5 bases). The V gene lost 2 bases and the J gene lost 2 bases, with 13 bases spanning the gap. This CDR3 has 16 amino acids. Germline CDR1 LNHDA, CDR2 SQIVND (reference sequence). CDR3 sequence reads: CASSILGEKGNQPQHF. The CDR3 bases are TGTGCCAGTAGTATACTGGGGGAAAAGGGCAATCAGCCCCAGCATTTT. Combining the CDR3 with reference TRBV19 and TRBJ1-5 gives the whole variable domain DGGITQSPKYLFRKEGQNVTLSCEQNLNHDAMYWYRQDPGQGLRLIYYSQIVNDFQKGDIAEGYSVSREKKESFPLTVTSAQKNPTAFYLCASSILGEKGNQPQHFGDGTRLSIL.

The rearrangement links TRBV12-5 to TRBJ2-1; no reliable D call. Germline V gene lookup returns CDR1 LGHNT and CDR2 FRNRAP. V was trimmed by 0 bases and J by 7 bases, leaving 4 bases between them. The CDR3 extends over 12 amino acids. In nucleotides, the CDR3 is TGTGCTAGTGGTTTGGTAGGGAATGAGCAGTTCTTC. Its translation: CASGLVGNEQFF.

This clonotype appeared a few times. The chain has TRBV6-2 or TRBV6-3 and TRBJ2-1, with D unresolved. The CDR3 covers 13 residues. Germline CDR1 and CDR2: MNHEY and SVGEGT. The V end lost 0 bases, the J end lost 10 bases, and 10 bases lay between the germline ends. The CDR3 DNA reads TGTGCCAGCAGTTACTCGAGGCCCCCAGAGCAGTTCTTC. This translates into CASSYSRPPEQFF.

The sample holds many counts of this clonotype. The rearrangement links TRBV7-8 to TRBJ2-3; D gene uncertain. CDR3 length: 14 residues. The germline V and J ends were trimmed by 1 base and 2 bases, with 7 bases remaining between them. CDR1 is SGHVS and CDR2 is FQNEAQ in the germline V gene. CDR3 DNA sequence: TGTGCCAGCAGCTTAGAAGCTGTCACAGATACGCAGTATTTT. Amino acid sequence: CASSLEAVTDTQYF.

This clonotype was seen repeatedly, ten times or more. The J gene is TRBJ2-2, the V gene TRBV19; tentative D call: TRBD2 (5 bases). The germline V gene encodes CDR1 LNHDA and CDR2 SQIVND (reference sequence). Trimming removed 9 bases at V and 3 bases at J, with 14 bases between. There are 14 residues in the CDR3. CDR3 in amino acids: CASNQLGDTGELFF. The CDR3, as DNA: TGTGCCAGCAACCAACTAGGAGACACCGGGGAGCTGTTTTTT. The variable domain in full, with the rest retrieved from reference TRBV19 and TRBJ2-2, is DGGITQSPKYLFRKEGQNVTLSCEQNLNHDAMYWYRQDPGQGLRLIYYSQIVNDFQKGDIAEGYSVSREKKESFPLTVTSAQKNPTAFYLCASNQLGDTGELFFGEGSRLTVL.

On this clonotype: At one of its ends the junction is not consistent with the germline gene, which may arise from a read error. The chain carries TRBV10-3 and TRBJ2-2; 7 bases are a match to TRBD1. The germline gives CDR1 ENHRY, CDR2 SYGVKD. This CDR3 spans 16 amino acids. This CDR3 is CAINHQGVENTGELSF. The CDR3 coding sequence is TGTGCCATCAACCATCAGGGGGTCGAGAACACCGGGGAGCTGTCTTTT.

This clonotype was picked up one time. This rearrangement joins TRBV5-3 to TRBJ2-7; 7 nucleotides agree with TRBD1. TRBV5-3 is assigned to the ORF class and has an uncertain function. The CDR3 loop spans 13 amino acids. The DNA for the CDR3 is TGTGCCAGCAGCTTTGACAGGGTATACGAGCAGTACGTC. Its protein product is CASSFDRVYEQYV.

This clonotype was recorded many times. The V call is TRBV7-2, the J call TRBJ1-2; possible D gene TRBD1, 6 bases. The V and J ends lost 0 bases and 4 bases respectively, with 15 bases between them. The CDR3 contains 16 residues. The germline V gene encodes CDR1 SGHTA and CDR2 FQGNSA. CDR3: CASSLAVGGAGYGYTF. CDR3 bases: TGTGCCAGCAGCTTAGCAGTTGGGGGCGCCGGCTATGGCTACACCTTC.

V and J are TRBV12-3 or TRBV12-4 and TRBJ2-1; D is possibly TRBD1 or TRBD2 (6 bases each). Trimming shortened V by 6 bases and J by 12 bases, and 24 bases separated the two germline ends. This CDR3 is 15 amino acids long. This CDR3 is CASSLAGDLDYGQFF. The CDR3 DNA is TGTGCCAGCAGCCTGGCAGGGGATCTGGACTATGGGCAGTTCTTC.

This rearrangement joins TRBV7-9 to TRBJ1-1, with 10 bases matching TRBD1. The CDR3 covers 16 residues. CDR1 is SEHNR and CDR2 is FQNEAQ in the germline V gene (reference sequence). After removal of 6 bases from V and 4 bases from J, the junction contained 11 bases not matched to a gene. CDR3 DNA: TGTGCCAGCAGTAACGAGGACAGGGGGGTGACCACTGAAGCTTTCTTT. It encodes CASSNEDRGVTTEAFF.

The chain recombines TRBV12-3 or TRBV12-4 with TRBJ1-1, with 10 bases that match TRBD1. J gave up 1 base and V 5 bases, and 10 bases lay outside the gene matches. CDR3 length: 17 amino acids. CDR3 sequence reads: CASSPPTGGKRNTEAFF. As DNA, the CDR3 is TGTGCCAGCAGTCCCCCGACAGGGGGCAAGCGGAACACTGAAGCTTTCTTT.

This chain uses TRBV12-5 with TRBJ2-3, with D perhaps given as TRBD1 or TRBD2 (5 bases each). CDR1 is LGHNT and CDR2 is FRNRAP in the germline V gene. Trimming cost V 5 bases and J 7 bases, with 13 bases left between them. The CDR3 extends over 13 amino acids. The CDR3 nucleotides read TGTGCTAGTGGTCCTGAGGGGTTTAATACGCAGTATTTT. This sequence encodes CASGPEGFNTQYF.

This clonotype turned up a few times. The rearrangement joins TRBV7-9 to TRBJ1-4; D ambiguous. V lost 2 bases, J lost 3 bases, and 7 bases lay in between. This CDR3 is 14 amino acids long. The germline CDR1 and CDR2 sequences are SEHNR and FQNEAQ (reference sequence). The CDR3 region has the DNA TGTGCCAGCAGCTTAAGTTGGCCTAATGAAAAACTGTTTTTT. Amino acid sequence: CASSLSWPNEKLFF.

The chain has TRBV6-2 or TRBV6-3 and TRBJ1-5, with 8 nucleotides matching TRBD1. The germline V gene encodes CDR1 MNHEY and CDR2 SVGEGT. This CDR3 contains 18 residues. Trimming removed 0 bases from V and 2 bases from J; junction bases left unmatched: 9. The CDR3 sequence is CASSYSMGQVDRNQPQHF. DNA of the CDR3: TGTGCCAGCAGTTACTCGATGGGACAGGTTGATCGCAATCAGCCCCAGCATTTT.

The chain recombines TRBV6-5 with TRBJ2-3, with D tentatively TRBD2 (6 bases). The CDR3 is 14 amino acids. Germline V gene lookup returns CDR1 MNHEY and CDR2 SVGAGI. Trimming took 5 bases from V and 2 from J, leaving 11 bases between them. In DNA form, the CDR3 reads TGTGCCAGCAGTACCGGGACTTTCACAGATACGCAGTATTTT. Encoded protein: CASSTGTFTDTQYF.

Only one count was recorded for this clonotype. The J gene is TRBJ2-1, the V gene TRBV5-6, with a possible D match to TRBD2 (6 bases). The CDR3 loop spans 16 amino acids. V gave up 0 bases and J gave up 4 bases, with 14 bases separating them. The germline gives CDR1 SGHDT, CDR2 YYEEEE. The CDR3 loop is CASSLDGGDSYNEQFF. CDR3 nucleotides: TGTGCCAGCAGCTTGGATGGCGGGGACTCTTACAATGAGCAGTTCTTC.

This clonotype has a handful of counts. The chain recombines TRBV6-2 or TRBV6-3 with TRBJ2-3, with D hard to call. Trimming removed 2 bases at V and 0 bases at J, with 9 bases between. Germline loops: CDR1 MNHEY, CDR2 SVGEGT. This CDR3 contains 15 residues. The CDR3 DNA sequence: TGTGCCAGCAGTTACCTGGCGGCTAGCACAGATACGCAGTATTTT. It translates to CASSYLAASTDTQYF.

V gene TRBV6-2 or TRBV6-3 combines with J gene TRBJ1-2, with D tentatively TRBD1 (5 bases). CDR1 is MNHEY and CDR2 is SVGEGT in the germline V gene. Trimming stripped 0 bases from V and 0 bases from J, with 29 bases between. This CDR3 region has 22 residues. The CDR3 protein is CASSYSIAGGWDALTSNYGYTF. The CDR3 coding sequence is TGTGCCAGCAGTTACTCAATTGCAGGCGGGTGGGACGCCCTCACCTCTAACTATGGCTACACCTTC.